The T cell receptor (beta chain) described here comes from a study of tumor and adjacent non-tumor tissue in lung cancer. About the study: There were about twelve adenocarcinoma, a couple of squamous cell carcinoma and 1 small cell lung cancer cases. Study-level results: In normal lung, the top 100 clones were significantly more dominant than in tumor.

RNA was extracted from bulk tissue without any cell sorting. The normal lung tissue was taken more than 3 cm from the tumor edge. Three rounds of nested PCR, following a modified ARM-PCR protocol, produced the TCRbeta library. One entry per CDR3 protein, called by TCRdb with MiXCR from the multiplex PCR reads. The sample shows some 100,000 distinct CDR3 sequences, 60% to 80% of them seen only once. A note on this clonotype: The antigen is unknown.

The specimen was distant non-tumor lung tissue. The clonotype was recovered from a man in his 60s with non-small cell lung cancer.

The CDR3 bases are TGTGCCAGCAGTTACTACGGAGTCACCGGGGAGCTGTTTTTT. Translation: CASSYYGVTGELFF. The gene calls are TRBV6-5 and TRBJ2-2, with D unclear. V was pared by 1 base and J by 4 bases, with 7 bases between. The CDR3 length is 14 residues. The germline gives CDR1 MNHEY, CDR2 SVGAGI.